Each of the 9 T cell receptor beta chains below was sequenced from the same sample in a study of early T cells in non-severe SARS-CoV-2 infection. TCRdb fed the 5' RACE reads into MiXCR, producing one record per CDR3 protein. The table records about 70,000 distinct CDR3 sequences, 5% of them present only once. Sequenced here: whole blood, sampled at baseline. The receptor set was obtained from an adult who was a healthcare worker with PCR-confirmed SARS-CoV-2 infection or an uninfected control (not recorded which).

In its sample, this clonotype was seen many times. This CDR3 reads CASSPDASTDTQYF. CDR3 DNA: TGTGCCAGCAGCCCGGACGCTAGCACAGATACGCAGTATTTT. This chain joins TRBV12-3 or TRBV12-4 and TRBJ2-3, with D hard to call. The V end lost 6 bases, the J end lost 0 bases, and 10 bases lay between the germline ends. The CDR3 runs to 14 residues.

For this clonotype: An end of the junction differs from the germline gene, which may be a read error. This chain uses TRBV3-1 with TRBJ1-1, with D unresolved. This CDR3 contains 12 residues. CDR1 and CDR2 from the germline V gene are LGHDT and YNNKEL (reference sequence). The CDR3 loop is CASRQGHTEAFF. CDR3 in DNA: TGTGCCAGCAGACAAGGCCACACTGAAGCTTTCTTT.

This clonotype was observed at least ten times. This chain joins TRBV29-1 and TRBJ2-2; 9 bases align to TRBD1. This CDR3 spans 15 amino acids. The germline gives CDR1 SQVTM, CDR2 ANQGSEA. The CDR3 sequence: CSFNGQGTFTGELFF. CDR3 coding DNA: TGCAGTTTTAACGGACAGGGGACCTTCACCGGGGAGCTGTTTTTT.

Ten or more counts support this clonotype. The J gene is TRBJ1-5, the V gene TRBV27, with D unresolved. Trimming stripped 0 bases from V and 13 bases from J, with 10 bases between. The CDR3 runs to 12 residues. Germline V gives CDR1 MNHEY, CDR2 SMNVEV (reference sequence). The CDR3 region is CASSLSDGAQHF. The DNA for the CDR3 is TGTGCCAGCAGTTTATCGGACGGAGCACAGCATTTT.

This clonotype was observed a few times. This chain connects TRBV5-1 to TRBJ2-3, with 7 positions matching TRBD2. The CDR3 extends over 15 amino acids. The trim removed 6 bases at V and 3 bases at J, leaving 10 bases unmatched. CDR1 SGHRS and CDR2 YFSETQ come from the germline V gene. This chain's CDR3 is CASILRDGRTDTQYF. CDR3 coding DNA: TGCGCCAGCATCCTTCGTGACGGGAGGACAGATACGCAGTATTTT.

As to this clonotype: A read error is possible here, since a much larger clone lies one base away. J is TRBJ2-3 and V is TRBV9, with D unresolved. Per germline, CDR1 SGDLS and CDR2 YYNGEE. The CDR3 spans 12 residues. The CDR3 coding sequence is TGTGCCAACAGCGTACGCCCGGATACGCAGTATTTT. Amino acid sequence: CANSVRPDTQYF.

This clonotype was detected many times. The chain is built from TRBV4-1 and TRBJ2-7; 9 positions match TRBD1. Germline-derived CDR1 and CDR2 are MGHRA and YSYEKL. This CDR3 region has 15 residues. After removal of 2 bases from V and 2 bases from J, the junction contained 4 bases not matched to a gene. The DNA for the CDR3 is TGCGCCAGCAGCCAAAACTGGGACAGGGCCTACGAGCAGTACTTC. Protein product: CASSQNWDRAYEQYF.

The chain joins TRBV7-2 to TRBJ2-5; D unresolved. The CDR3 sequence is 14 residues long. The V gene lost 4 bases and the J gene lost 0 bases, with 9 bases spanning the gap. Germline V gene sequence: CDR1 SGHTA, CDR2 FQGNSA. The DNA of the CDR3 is TGTGCCAGCAGCTCCTTGGTGTACCAAGAGACCCAGTACTTC. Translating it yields CASSSLVYQETQYF.

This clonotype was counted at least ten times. CDR3 residues: CASSHRVFSYNEQFF. The CDR3 region has the DNA TGTGCCAGCAGCCACCGGGTTTTCTCCTACAATGAGCAGTTCTTC. The chain couples TRBV7-8 to TRBJ2-1; no firm D call. Per the germline V gene, CDR1 is SGHVS and CDR2 is FQNEAQ. The CDR3 is 15 amino acids. Trimming removed 5 bases from V and 0 bases from J, with 11 bases in between.